The T cell receptor (beta chain) described here comes from a study of T-cell reconstitution after alpha-beta-depleted transplantation in children listed by TCRdb under 2016. Regarding the complete study: Using TCR repertoire profiling, the study quantitatively followed how T-cell immune reconstitution unfolded in children after TCRalphabeta/CD19-depleted allogeneic hematopoietic cell transplantation.

For this clonotype: Its antigen remains undetermined. One base away there is no much larger clone; base qualities are not given.

The method behind the library was PCR. TCRdb shows the sequencer as Illumina HiSeq 2500. TCR library preparation used molecular barcoding, with unique molecular identifiers applied to normalize quantification of the TCRbeta repertoire. TCRdb applied fastp at Q25 and MiXCR to the public reads, then kept only in-frame beta chains. Each record represents a unique CDR3 protein, reported with the most common genes and DNA among its rows. For this sample the table gives 350,000 to 400,000 distinct CDR3 sequences, of which approximately 12% were detected only once. Approximately 4.3% of the sample belongs to the ten largest clones. The CDR3, cysteine through phenylalanine, is 18 amino acids long. Only the CDR3 DNA is retained, 54 bases long and in frame from the first base. Based on the germline V gene (reference sequence), the CDR1 and CDR2 sequences are LNHDA and SQIVND. The germline ends are 25 bases apart after V is trimmed by 7 bases and J by 4 bases.

The clonotype was recovered from a human donor who donated a stem cell graft to a child with Fanconi anemia. The sequence joins TRBV19 to TRBJ2-2; a tentative D match to TRBD2 spans 6 bases. The sequences come from PBMCs, collected from the stem cell graft. This receptor has the CDR3 CASMTSRDSLSGTGELFF. The DNA sequence follows: TGTGCCAGTATGACCTCGCGGGACTCACTGTCCGGCACCGGGGAGCTGTTTTTT.